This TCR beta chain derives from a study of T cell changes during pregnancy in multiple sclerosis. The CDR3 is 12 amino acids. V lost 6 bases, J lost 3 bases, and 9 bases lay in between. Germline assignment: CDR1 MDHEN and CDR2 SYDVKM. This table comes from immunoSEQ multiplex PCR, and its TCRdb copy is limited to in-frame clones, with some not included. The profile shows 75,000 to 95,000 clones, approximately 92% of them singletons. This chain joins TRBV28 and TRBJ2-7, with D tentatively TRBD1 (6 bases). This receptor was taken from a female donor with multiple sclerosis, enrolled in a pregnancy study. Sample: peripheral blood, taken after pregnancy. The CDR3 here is CASRQGYYEQYF. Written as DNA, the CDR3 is TGTGCCAGCAGACAGGGATACTACGAGCAGTACTTC.